The 18 T cell receptor beta chains given below trace back to one sample, sequenced in a study of cytomegalovirus exposure and HLA in healthy donors. With 60 Vbeta and 13 Jbeta primers, the PCR was carried out. Here immunoSEQ multiplex PCR was the method, and the copy in TCRdb shows in-frame clones only, minus some. This sample has 200,000 to 250,000 clones, with more than 60% found just once. Sequencing used PBMCs. These receptors originate from a woman aged 25 to 39 in good health and CMV-seronegative.

The sample holds a few counts of this clone. The chain links TRBV6-1 to TRBJ1-1, with 7 bases identical to TRBD1. Per germline, CDR1 MNHNS and CDR2 SASEGT. J lost 5 bases, V lost 0 bases, and 3 bases had no gene match. The CDR3 runs 14 residues. CDR3 in amino acids: CASSEARGQTEAFF. CDR3 DNA: TGTGCCAGCAGTGAAGCAAGGGGGCAGACTGAAGCTTTCTTT.

This clone came up a few times. V is TRBV19 and J is TRBJ1-3; the D is unclear. The V and J ends lost 3 bases and 1 base respectively, with 19 bases between them. Looked up from germline, CDR1 is LNHDA and CDR2 is SQIVND (reference sequence). The CDR3 is 18 amino acids. This chain's CDR3 is CASSISRGGKTSGNTIYF. For the CDR3, the DNA is TGTGCCAGTAGTATTAGTCGGGGAGGGAAAACATCTGGAAACACCATATATTTT.

In its sample, this clone was seen a few times. The chain joins TRBV9 to TRBJ2-2; 9 positions agree with TRBD2. This CDR3 spans 15 amino acids. CDR1 and CDR2 (germline): SGDLS, YYNGEE. V gave up 4 bases and J gave up 6 bases; unmatched junction bases: 7. The CDR3 loop reads CASSRGREGPGELFF. CDR3 coding DNA: TGTGCCAGCAGCCGAGGGCGGGAGGGTCCCGGGGAGCTGTTTTTT.

In DNA form, the CDR3 reads TGTGCCAGCAGTGAAGTCGGCAATCGGGCTGAAGCTTTCTTT. It is translated as CASSEVGNRAEAFF. The V and J genes are TRBV6-1 and TRBJ1-1; no clear D gene. The CDR3 is 14 amino acids. Per germline, CDR1 MNHNS and CDR2 SASEGT. The V gene lost 1 base and the J gene lost 6 bases, with 12 bases spanning the gap.

This chain uses TRBV6-5 with TRBJ2-7, with D perhaps TRBD1 (5 bases). CDR3 size: 13 residues. Germline CDR1 reads MNHEY; CDR2 reads SVGAGI. The germline V and J ends were trimmed by 0 bases and 4 bases, with 7 bases remaining between them. The CDR3: CASSYSRQYEQYF. CDR3 in DNA: TGTGCCAGCAGTTACTCTCGACAGTACGAGCAGTACTTC.

The V and J genes are TRBV2 and TRBJ1-2; D perhaps matches TRBD1 (6 bases). V gave up 1 base and J gave up 4 bases, with 13 bases separating them. From germline, CDR1 is SNHLY and CDR2 FYNNEI. This CDR3 has 15 amino acids. As DNA, the CDR3 is TGTGCCAGCAGTGAAGAGGACAGCAAGATCTATGGCTACACCTTC. It specifies CASSEEDSKIYGYTF.

The chain links TRBV11-3 to TRBJ2-7; 9 bases agree with TRBD1. Germline V CDR1 and CDR2: SGHNT, YENEEA. Trimming at V came to 2 bases and at J to 5 bases, leaving 4 bases not matched to a gene. CDR3 length: 14 amino acids. In DNA form, the CDR3 reads TGTGCCAGCAGCTTAATGGACAGGGGTCACGAGCAGTACTTC. It yields the protein CASSLMDRGHEQYF.

The chain is built from TRBV5-6 and TRBJ2-7; D perhaps matches TRBD2 (5 bases). The CDR3 spans 13 residues. The germline V and J ends were trimmed by 1 base and 5 bases, with 10 bases remaining between them. Germline V gives CDR1 SGHDT, CDR2 YYEEEE. The DNA for the CDR3 is TGTGCCAGCAGCTTGCTCCCTAGCCACGAGCAGTACTTC. It translates to CASSLLPSHEQYF.

The J gene is TRBJ1-5, the V gene TRBV5-8; 10 bases are shared with TRBD1. Unmatched junction bases numbered 5, after V lost 3 bases and J lost 2 bases. CDR3 size: 16 residues. Germline CDR1 SGHTS, CDR2 YDEGEE. The CDR3 is CASSCSGTGGNQPQHF. The CDR3 DNA follows: TGTGCCAGCAGCTGCTCCGGGACAGGGGGCAATCAGCCCCAGCATTTT.

The chain is built from TRBV2 and TRBJ2-3; 10 nucleotides align to TRBD1. The CDR3 runs 13 residues. V lost 8 bases and J lost 4; bases outside the gene matches: 3. Per the germline V gene, CDR1 is SNHLY and CDR2 is FYNNEI. Here the CDR3 DNA reads TGTGCCAGCCGGGACAGGGGCTCAGATACGCAGTATTTT. Amino acids: CASRDRGSDTQYF.

This clone has just one count. The chain has TRBV15 and TRBJ1-3; D is perhaps TRBD1 (5 bases). Germline CDR1 and CDR2: LNHNV and YYDKDF (reference sequence). This CDR3 spans 14 amino acids. V lost 2 bases and J lost 4, with 9 bases in between. CDR3 in amino acids: CATSRYRSGNTIYF. The DNA for the CDR3 is TGTGCCACCAGCAGATACAGGTCCGGAAACACCATATATTTT.

This chain connects TRBV7-8 to TRBJ2-7; 7 nucleotides match TRBD1. V was clipped by 5 bases and J by 3 bases; unmatched bases: 4. Germline values: CDR1 SGHVS, CDR2 FQNEAQ. The CDR3 has 13 amino acids. The CDR3 nucleotides are TGTGCCAGCAGCCCGGGACAGCTCTACGAGCAGTACTTC. Translated: CASSPGQLYEQYF. Supplemented by reference TRBV7-8 and TRBJ2-7, the full variable domain reads GAGVSQSPRYKVAKRGQDVALRCDPISGHVSLFWYQQALGQGPEFLTYFQNEAQLDKSGLPSDRFFAERPEGSVSTLKIQRTQQEDSAVYLCASSPGQLYEQYFGPGTRLTVT.

The chain employs TRBV7-2 and TRBJ2-5, with D possibly TRBD2 on 5 matching bases. Trimming shortened V by 5 bases and J by 4 bases, and 14 bases separated the two germline ends. There are 14 residues in the CDR3. CDR1 is SGHTA and CDR2 is FQGNSA in the germline V gene. The CDR3 nucleotides read TGTGCCAGCAGCCCAGGAGGAAGAATAGAGACCCAGTACTTC. Translation gives CASSPGGRIETQYF. Full variable domain (outside the CDR3, taken from reference TRBV7-2 and TRBJ2-5): GAGVSQSPSNKVTEKGKDVELRCDPISGHTALYWYRQSLGQGLEFLIYFQGNSAPDKSGLPSDRFSAERTGGSVSTLTIQRTQQEDSAVYLCASSPGGRIETQYFGPGTRLLVL.

This rearrangement joins TRBV5-1 to TRBJ2-7; D is perhaps TRBD2 (5 bases). The CDR3 runs to 15 residues. Deletions cut 3 bases from V and 0 bases from J, with 13 bases between. Germline values: CDR1 SGHRS, CDR2 YFSETQ. This chain's CDR3 is CASSWAGGDSYEQYF. CDR3 in DNA: TGCGCCAGCAGCTGGGCAGGAGGAGACTCCTACGAGCAGTACTTC. The full variable domain, with the rest looked up from reference TRBV5-1 and TRBJ2-7, is KAGVTQTPRYLIKTRGQQVTLSCSPISGHRSVSWYQQTPGQGLQFLFEYFSETQRNKGNFPGRFSGRQFSNSRSEMNVSTLELGDSALYLCASSWAGGDSYEQYFGPGTRLTVT.

V gene TRBV10-1 combines with J gene TRBJ2-2; the D is unclear. Deletions cut 3 bases from V and 8 bases from J, with 13 bases between. Germline CDR1 reads WNHNN; CDR2 reads SYGVQD (reference sequence). This CDR3 region has 14 residues. The CDR3 DNA reads as TGCGCCAGCAGTGAACTGGCGTCCGGGGGGGAGCTGTTTTTT. Its protein is CASSELASGGELFF.

The gene calls are TRBV25-1 and TRBJ2-1; 7 positions agree with TRBD2. CDR3 length equals 16 residues. Germline CDR1 is MGHDK and CDR2 is SYGVNS. V trimming: 3 bases; J trimming: 0 bases; junction bases outside the gene matches: 5. The CDR3: CASSETRDYSYNEQFF. In DNA, the CDR3 is TGTGCCAGCAGTGAGACCCGGGACTACTCCTACAATGAGCAGTTCTTC.

V and J are TRBV9 and TRBJ2-3; 9 bases match TRBD2. The trim removed 1 base at V and 2 bases at J, leaving 5 bases unmatched. The CDR3 loop spans 16 amino acids. Germline values: CDR1 SGDLS, CDR2 YYNGEE. CDR3 loop: CASSVLAGHHTDTQYF. The CDR3 region has the DNA TGTGCCAGCAGCGTACTAGCGGGGCACCACACAGATACGCAGTATTTT.

This clone has only a few counts. The chain links TRBV21-1 to TRBJ1-1; TRBD1, the table's D call, was not compared with the DNA. TRBV21-1 counts as a pseudogene. The CDR3 consists of 17 residues. CDR3 bases: TGTGCCAGCAGCTTACGACAGGGCTCTTCCATGAACACTGAAGCTTTCTTT. Its translation is CASSLRQGSSMNTEAFF.